Listed here are 14 T cell receptor beta chains from one sample, sequenced in a study of control samples from healthy donors and cancer patients. Only in-frame clones appear in the TCRdb table, and some are missing; sequencing was by immunoSEQ multiplex PCR. The sample lists about 28,000 clones; 80% to 90% were seen once. The sequenced sample was PBMCs. These receptors were taken from a woman in her 40s with lung cancer.

This clone is medium-sized by share. The rearrangement links TRBV29-1 to TRBJ1-6, with D possibly being TRBD1 (6 bases). Germline assignment: CDR1 SQVTM and CDR2 ANQGSEA. This CDR3 comprises 13 residues. With 5 bases removed from V and 10 bases from J, the gap between germline ends came to 15 bases. Here the CDR3 DNA reads TGCAGCGTTCAACAGGGACTACGGTCACCCCTCCACTTT. Its protein product is CSVQQGLRSPLHF.

V gene TRBV6-2 or TRBV6-3 combines with J gene TRBJ1-3; D might be TRBD1 (5 bases). Germline CDR1 MNHEY, CDR2 SVGEGT. There are 16 residues in the CDR3. V lost 6 bases, J lost 0 bases, and 15 bases lay in between. The CDR3 spells CASSRDGLSSGNTIYF. The CDR3 bases are TGTGCCAGCAGCCGGGACGGTTTAAGCTCTGGAAACACCATATATTTT.

This clone has just one count. The chain links TRBV5-4 to TRBJ1-2; TRBD1 is a possible D gene (6 bases). This CDR3 comprises 14 residues. Deletions cut 1 base from V and 7 bases from J, with 14 bases between. The V gene's germline CDR1 is SGHNT and CDR2 YYREEE (reference sequence). The CDR3 DNA reads TGTGCCAGCAGCTTGATCCCAGGGGCTACTGGCTACACCTTC. Residues: CASSLIPGATGYTF. The full variable domain, rest sourced from reference TRBV5-4 and TRBJ1-2, is ETGVTQSPTHLIKTRGQQVTLRCSSQSGHNTVSWYQQALGQGPQFIFQYYREEENGRGNFPPRFSGLQFPNYSSELNVNALELDDSALYLCASSLIPGATGYTFGSGTRLTVV.

The chain employs TRBV4-3 and TRBJ2-7; 9 bases are a match to TRBD1. V dropped 0 bases and J dropped 5; count of bases not matched to a gene: 8. This CDR3 region has 16 residues. Germline CDR1 LGHNA, CDR2 YSLEER. The CDR3 DNA is TGCGCCAGCAGCCAAGATCCGACAGGGGGTAGGAACGAGCAGTACTTC. Translated, it gives CASSQDPTGGRNEQYF.

The chain couples TRBV30 to TRBJ2-7, with D hard to call. This CDR3 spans 12 amino acids. The V gene lost 2 bases and the J gene lost 3 bases, with 8 bases spanning the gap. Looked up from germline, CDR1 is GTSNPN and CDR2 is SVGIG (reference sequence). CDR3 coding DNA: TGTGCCTGGAGTTTCCAAATCTACGAGCAGTACTTC. Encoded protein: CAWSFQIYEQYF.

CDR3 DNA sequence: TGTGCCAGCAGCCCCTCGGGGTTTGCAACTAATGAAAAACTGTTTTTT. It encodes CASSPSGFATNEKLFF. V gene TRBV7-9 combines with J gene TRBJ1-4; D gene ambiguous. This CDR3 is built from 16 residues. CDR1 is SEHNR, CDR2 FQNEAQ, per germline (reference sequence). The V gene lost 5 bases and the J gene lost 0 bases, with 13 bases spanning the gap.

The chain links TRBV29-1 to TRBJ2-7; 8 positions match TRBD2. CDR3 length: 16 residues. Germline-derived CDR1 and CDR2 are SQVTM and ANQGSEA. Trimming cost V 6 bases and J 0 bases; bases outside gene matches: 13. The CDR3 nucleotides are TGCAGCGTAGACTTACCTTCGGCGGGGGGCTCCTACGAGCAGTACTTC. Protein: CSVDLPSAGGSYEQYF.

This chain uses TRBV7-9 with TRBJ1-5; no firm D call. Deletions cut 4 bases from V and 2 bases from J, with 9 bases between. The CDR3 sequence is 14 residues long. The germline V gene has CDR1 SEHNR and CDR2 FQNEAQ (reference sequence). CDR3 residues: CASSSLSGNQPQHF. In DNA, the CDR3 is TGTGCCAGCAGCTCCCTTTCGGGCAATCAGCCCCAGCATTTT.

The chain links TRBV7-9 to TRBJ2-3, with D perhaps matching TRBD1 or TRBD2 (6 bases each). V was trimmed by 8 bases and J by 1 base, leaving 19 bases between them. Per germline, CDR1 SEHNR and CDR2 FQNEAQ (reference sequence). This CDR3 spans 16 amino acids. DNA for the CDR3: TGTGCCAGCCCACCGGGGGTACAGGGAGGCACAGATACGCAGTATTTT. Its translation: CASPPGVQGGTDTQYF.

This chain connects TRBV3-1 (or the pseudogene TRBV3-2) to TRBJ1-5, with a possible D match to TRBD1 (5 bases). CDR1 and CDR2 (germline): LGHDT, YNNKEL (reference sequence). The V and J ends lost 0 bases and 7 bases respectively, with 13 bases between them. This CDR3 spans 15 amino acids. The CDR3 region is CASSQEAGTSQPQHF. DNA for the CDR3: TGTGCCAGCAGCCAAGAGGCTGGGACCAGCCAGCCCCAGCATTTT.

This sequence joins TRBV3-1 (or the pseudogene TRBV3-2) and TRBJ1-5; D is undetermined. The CDR3 loop spans 13 amino acids. In germline, CDR1 is LGHDT, CDR2 YNNKEL (reference sequence). Between the trimmed V and J ends, which lost 0 bases and 9 bases, there was a span of 9 bases. Here the CDR3 DNA reads TGTGCCAGCAGCCAAGATCGGCCAGGGCCCCAGCATTTT. This gives the protein CASSQDRPGPQHF.

This chain connects TRBV5-5 to TRBJ2-5; TRBD1 agrees at 10 bases. Germline values: CDR1 SGHKS, CDR2 YYEKEE (reference sequence). CDR3 length: 16 amino acids. J lost 5 bases, V lost 4 bases, and 11 bases had no gene match. As DNA, the CDR3 is TGTGCCAGCAGCATAAATCCGGGACAGGGGTTCGAGACCCAGTACTTC. As protein: CASSINPGQGFETQYF.

This chain links TRBV9 with TRBJ2-1, with D perhaps assigned TRBD1 or TRBD2 (7 bases each). The length of the CDR3 is 17 residues. With 3 bases removed from V and 0 bases from J, the gap between germline ends came to 16 bases. CDR1 and CDR2 from the germline V gene are SGDLS and YYNGEE. The CDR3 spells CASSGEGAISSYNEQFF. The CDR3 nucleotides read TGTGCCAGCAGCGGGGAGGGGGCAATAAGCTCCTACAATGAGCAGTTCTTC.

This clone was observed a handful of times. V is TRBV19 and J is TRBJ2-2; D gene ambiguous. CDR1 LNHDA and CDR2 SQIVND come from the germline V gene (reference sequence). V lost 3 bases to trimming and J lost 4 bases, with 15 bases between them. The CDR3 has 16 residues. This CDR3 reads CASSIIIGSGTGELFF. CDR3 nucleotides: TGTGCCAGTAGTATCATTATCGGTTCGGGCACCGGGGAGCTGTTTTTT.